The T cell receptor (beta chain) under discussion was sequenced for a study of beta chain features in type 1 diabetes. About the research overall: Comparable age, gender and cell yields were observed in patients relative to healthy donors.

Points on this clone: Its cognate antigen is unknown. At one boundary the junction diverges from the germline segment, which might be a read error.

Researchers reported sorting CD4+ naive, central memory, regulatory and stem cell-like memory cells via CD45RO/CCR7/CD25/CD127/CD95/CD27. Study observations and caveats: Shortening of TCRB CDR3s, moderate but significant, appeared in all four CD4+ subsets of Type 1 diabetes patients.

The entirety of the isolated RNA underwent reverse transcription, so expressed TCRB transcripts were sequenced. Clones were read by immunoSEQ multiplex PCR, and TCRdb kept only the in-frame ones, dropping some. The top ten hold about 0.6% of the sample, which has about 370,000 clones, over 8.5% seen once. Germline V gene lookup returns CDR1 SGHNT and CDR2 YYREEE (reference sequence). CDR3 size: 14 residues. The sequence was collected from a young man with type 1 diabetes. The source material was central memory CD4+ T cells from blood. The chain recombines TRBV5-4 with TRBJ2-3; D gene ambiguous. The CDR3 region is CASSHGGYTDTQYF. CDR3 DNA sequence: TGCGCCAGCAGCCACGGCGGATACACAGATACGCAGTATTTT.